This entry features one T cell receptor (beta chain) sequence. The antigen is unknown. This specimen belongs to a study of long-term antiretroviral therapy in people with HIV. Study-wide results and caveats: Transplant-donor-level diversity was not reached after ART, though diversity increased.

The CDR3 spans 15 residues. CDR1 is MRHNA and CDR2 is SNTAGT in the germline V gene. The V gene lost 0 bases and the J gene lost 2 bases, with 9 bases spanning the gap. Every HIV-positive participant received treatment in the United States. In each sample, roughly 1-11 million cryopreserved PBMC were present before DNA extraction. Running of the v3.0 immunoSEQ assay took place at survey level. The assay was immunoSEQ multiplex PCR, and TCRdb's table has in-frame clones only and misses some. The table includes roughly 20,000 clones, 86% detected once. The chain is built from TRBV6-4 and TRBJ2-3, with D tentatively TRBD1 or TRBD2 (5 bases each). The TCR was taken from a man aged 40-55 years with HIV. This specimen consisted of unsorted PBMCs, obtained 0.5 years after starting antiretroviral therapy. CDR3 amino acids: CASSDSRGDTDTQYF. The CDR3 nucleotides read TGTGCCAGCAGTGACTCACGGGGCGACACAGATACGCAGTATTTT.